The 20 T cell receptor beta chains given below trace back to one sample, sequenced in a study of CD8+ T cells in alopecia areata. Described treatment: oral pan-JAK inhibitor, 5-10 mg twice daily. Sequencing used cDNA as its template, made by extracting RNA and reverse transcribing it. Clones were sequenced by immunoSEQ multiplex PCR, and TCRdb holds only the in-frame ones, with some missing. The sample holds about 210,000 clones; 64% are singletons and the top ten take about 4%. The material was CD4+ T cells sorted from blood, obtained at week 4, from a patient treated with tofacitinib. The source is a human donor with alopecia areata.

As to this clone: The junction does not match germline at one end; this may be a read error. V is TRBV25-1 and J is TRBJ2-7, with a possible D match to TRBD2 (6 bases). Germline CDR1 reads MGHDK; CDR2 reads SYGVNS. The CDR3 contains 13 residues. The CDR3 loop is CASRLGTSNEQYF. In DNA, the CDR3 is TGTGCCAGCCGGCTCGGGACTTCCAACGAGCAGTACTTT.

The sample holds a few counts of this clone. This sequence joins TRBV7-2 and TRBJ1-4; no definite D call. This CDR3 has 13 residues. V lost 1 base and J 8 bases, leaving 8 bases between the germline ends. Germline CDR1 is SGHTA and CDR2 is FQGNSA. Here the CDR3 reads CASSLGRAEKLFF. The CDR3 DNA reads TGTGCCAGCAGCTTAGGTCGGGCCGAAAAACTGTTTTTT.

J is TRBJ2-7 and V is TRBV4-3, with 9 bases matching TRBD1. This CDR3 region has 15 residues. CDR1 is LGHNA, CDR2 YSLEER, per germline. The V gene end was trimmed by 4 bases and the J gene end by 5 bases; junction bases not matched to a gene: 9. The CDR3 DNA reads TGCGCCAGCAGCCGGAGACAGGGGGAAAGGGACGAGCAGTACTTC. Translation gives CASSRRQGERDEQYF.

Note on this clone: Other DNA sequences of this sample code for an identical CDR3. The V gene is TRBV5-1, the J gene TRBJ2-5, with TRBD1 matching over 7 bases. Germline V CDR1 and CDR2: SGHRS, YFSETQ. V was clipped by 0 bases and J by 5 bases; unmatched bases: 4. This CDR3 spans 14 amino acids. CDR3 DNA: TGCGCCAGCAGCTTGGGCAGGGGACAGGAGACCCAGTACTTC. Its translation: CASSLGRGQETQYF. Based on the CDR3 plus reference TRBV5-1 and TRBJ2-5, the full variable domain is KAGVTQTPRYLIKTRGQQVTLSCSPISGHRSVSWYQQTPGQGLQFLFEYFSETQRNKGNFPGRFSGRQFSNSRSEMNVSTLELGDSALYLCASSLGRGQETQYFGPGTRLLVL.

The J gene is TRBJ2-5, the V gene TRBV27; possibly TRBD2 for D (5 bases). The CDR3 runs 14 residues. Trimming stripped 3 bases from V and 4 bases from J, with 12 bases between. The germline gives CDR1 MNHEY, CDR2 SMNVEV (reference sequence). CDR3 sequence reads: CASSFTGVPETQYF. The CDR3 DNA reads TGTGCCAGCAGTTTCACCGGGGTCCCAGAGACCCAGTACTTC.

J is TRBJ2-7 and V is TRBV29-1, with D tentatively TRBD1 or TRBD2 (5 bases each). The CDR3 is 13 amino acids. V was clipped by 6 bases and J by 3 bases, with 15 bases between them. The germline CDR1 and CDR2 sequences are SQVTM and ANQGSEA. CDR3 sequence: CSVVRGTDYEQYF. CDR3 nucleotides: TGCAGCGTAGTCCGAGGGACCGACTACGAGCAGTACTTC.

V usage is TRBV18 and J usage is TRBJ2-3; unclear D gene. This CDR3 contains 12 residues. Trimming pared 3 bases from V and 4 bases from J, leaving 5 bases between. CDR1 is KGHSH and CDR2 is LQKENI in the germline V gene. The CDR3 DNA reads as TGTGCCAGCTCACCCACCGCAGATACGCAGTATTTT. This encodes CASSPTADTQYF.

This clone was detected a few times. This chain joins TRBV9 and TRBJ2-2; D not resolved. This CDR3 spans 12 amino acids. With 4 bases removed from V and 4 bases from J, the gap between germline ends came to 5 bases. CDR1 is SGDLS, CDR2 YYNGEE, per germline. CDR3 DNA: TGTGCCAGCAGCACCAGCACCGGGGAGCTGTTTTTT. Translated: CASSTSTGELFF.

A few counts support this clone. V is TRBV11-2 and J is TRBJ2-1; 7 positions match TRBD1. Germline V gene data show CDR1 as SGHAT and CDR2 as FQNNGV. This CDR3 comprises 15 residues. J was trimmed by 3 bases and V by 4 bases; bases with no gene match: 6. For the CDR3, the DNA is TGTGCCAGCAGCTACCGACAGGGCCTCTACAATGAGCAGTTCTTC. It is translated as CASSYRQGLYNEQFF.

This chain uses TRBV30 with TRBJ1-1; D unclear. Germline lookup yields CDR1 GTSNPN and CDR2 SVGIG (reference sequence). V was cut by 2 bases and J by 10 bases, with 14 bases left in between. This CDR3 comprises 12 residues. CDR3 sequence (DNA): TGTGCCTGGAGTCTGAACCAGATAGCAGCTTTCTTT. Amino acids: CAWSLNQIAAFF. Full variable domain (outside the CDR3, taken from reference TRBV30 and TRBJ1-1): SQTIHQWPATLVQPVGSPLSLECTVEGTSNPNLYWYRQAAGRGLQLLFYSVGIGQISSEVPQNLSASRPQDRQFILSSKKLLLSDSGFYLCAWSLNQIAAFFGQGTRLTVV.

The rearrangement joins TRBV5-4 to TRBJ2-5, with D maybe TRBD1 (6 bases). The CDR3 covers 13 residues. V was pared by 3 bases and J by 4 bases, with 10 bases between. Germline V CDR1 and CDR2: SGHNT, YYREEE (reference sequence). The CDR3: CASSSQGSETQYF. In DNA, the CDR3 is TGTGCCAGCAGCTCTCAGGGGTCAGAGACCCAGTACTTC.

J is TRBJ2-3 and V is TRBV9; the D is unclear. V shed 1 base and J shed 6 bases, with 15 bases lying between them. This CDR3 is built from 15 residues. Germline-derived CDR1 and CDR2 are SGDLS and YYNGEE. The CDR3 protein is CASSVLGSTSDTQYF. CDR3 coding DNA: TGTGCCAGCAGCGTACTAGGGTCCACATCGGATACGCAGTATTTT.

This chain links TRBV5-6 with TRBJ1-1; D unresolved. Trimming removed 4 bases from V and 11 bases from J, with 15 bases in between. This CDR3 contains 12 residues. CDR1 is SGHDT and CDR2 is YYEEEE in the germline V gene. For the CDR3, the DNA is TGTGCCAGCAGCACCCAGCTCGGGCGGGCTTTCTTT. Translated: CASSTQLGRAFF.

There are a few counts of this clone. The rearrangement uses TRBV30 and TRBJ2-6, with D uncertain. This CDR3 comprises 14 residues. V was shortened by 1 base and J by 1 base, with 5 bases between the two germline ends. Germline lookup yields CDR1 GTSNPN and CDR2 SVGIG (reference sequence). The CDR3 protein is CAWSEGSGANVLTF. CDR3 DNA sequence: TGTGCCTGGAGTGAGGGATCTGGGGCCAACGTCCTGACTTTC.

The chain combines TRBV4-3 with TRBJ1-2; 7 nucleotides agree with TRBD1. Germline trimming cut 3 bases from V and 1 base from J; bases unmatched to any gene: 5. Germline V gene lookup returns CDR1 LGHNA and CDR2 YSLEER. The CDR3 sequence is 15 residues long. The CDR3 loop is CASSQSRGYNYGYTF. In DNA form, the CDR3 reads TGCGCCAGCAGCCAGAGCAGGGGGTATAACTATGGCTACACCTTC.

This clone was observed a single time. The V gene is TRBV5-1, the J gene TRBJ2-3; no firm D call. Deletions cut 9 bases from V and 2 bases from J, with 13 bases between. This CDR3 is built from 13 residues. In germline, CDR1 is SGHRS, CDR2 YFSETQ. As DNA, the CDR3 is TGCGCCACCCTGGTCGAGCACACAGATACGCAGTATTTT. Translation gives CATLVEHTDTQYF.

This clone has more than one count but fewer than ten. This same CDR3 is encoded by further DNA sequences in the sample. This chain's CDR3 is CAISGRDNSPLHF. DNA of the CDR3: TGTGCCATCAGTGGACGGGATAATTCACCCCTCCACTTT. The J gene is TRBJ1-6, the V gene TRBV10-3; D unresolved. This CDR3 has 13 residues. The V gene's germline CDR1 is ENHRY and CDR2 SYGVKD. V gave up 4 bases and J gave up 5 bases, with 6 bases separating them.

This CDR3 is CAQDRDREYGYTF. CDR3 bases: TGTGCTCAGGACCGAGACAGAGAATATGGCTACACCTTC. The rearrangement uses TRBV30 and TRBJ1-2; D is perhaps TRBD1 (5 bases). CDR1 is GTSNPN and CDR2 is SVGIG in the germline V gene (reference sequence). The CDR3 is 13 amino acids.

The chain recombines TRBV4-1 with TRBJ2-5; unclear D gene. Germline values: CDR1 MGHRA, CDR2 YSYEKL. The CDR3 sequence is 15 residues long. Trimming left V 0 bases short and J 5 bases short, with 13 bases between. Here the CDR3 reads CASSQDDNTWETQYF. The CDR3 region has the DNA TGCGCCAGCAGCCAAGATGACAATACGTGGGAGACCCAGTACTTC.

This clone was detected a few times. The rearrangement uses TRBV29-1 and TRBJ1-1; no clear D. V was cut by 1 base and J by 3 bases, with 9 bases left in between. The CDR3 runs 13 residues. Germline loops: CDR1 SQVTM, CDR2 ANQGSEA. Here the CDR3 reads CSVEGGWDTEAFF. CDR3 in DNA: TGCAGCGTTGAAGGGGGATGGGACACTGAAGCTTTCTTT.